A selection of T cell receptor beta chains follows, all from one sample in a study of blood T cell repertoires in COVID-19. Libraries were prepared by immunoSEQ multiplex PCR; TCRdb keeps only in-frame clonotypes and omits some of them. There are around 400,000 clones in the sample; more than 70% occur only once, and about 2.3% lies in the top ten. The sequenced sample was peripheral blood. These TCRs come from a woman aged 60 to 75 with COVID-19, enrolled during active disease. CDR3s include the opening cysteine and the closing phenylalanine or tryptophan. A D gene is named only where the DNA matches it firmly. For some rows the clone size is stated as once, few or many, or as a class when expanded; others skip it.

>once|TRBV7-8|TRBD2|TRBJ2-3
CASSLAQGLAGANTDTQYF
TGTGCCAGCAGCTTAGCGCAAGGACTAGCGGGGGCCAACACAGATACGCAGTATTTT
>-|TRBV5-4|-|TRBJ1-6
CASSLGQGATAYNSPLHF
TGTGCCAGCAGCTTGGGGCAGGGCGCCACGGCGTATAATTCACCCCTCCACTTT
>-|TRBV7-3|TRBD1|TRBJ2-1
CASSPGTGRGEQFF
TGTGCCAGCAGCCCCGGGACAGGGCGGGGTGAGCAGTTCTTC
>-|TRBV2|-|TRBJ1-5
CASSRSQGSNQPQHF
TGTGCCAGCAGCCGGTCCCAGGGCAGCAATCAGCCCCAGCATTTT
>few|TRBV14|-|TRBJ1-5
CASSQGANQPQHF
TGTGCCAGCAGCCAAGGGGCCAATCAGCCCCAGCATTTT
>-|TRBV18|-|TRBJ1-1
CASSQGLYTEAFF
TGTGCCAGCTCACAGGGGTTGTACACTGAAGCTTTCTTT
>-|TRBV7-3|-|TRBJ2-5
CASSLGPGETQYF
TGTGCCAGCAGCTTAGGGCCAGGAGAGACCCAGTACTTC
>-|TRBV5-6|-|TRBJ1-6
CASSFNPVSPLHF
TGTGCCAGCAGCTTTAACCCGGTTTCACCCCTCCACTTT
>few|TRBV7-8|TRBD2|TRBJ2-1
CASSFLAVYNEQFF
TGTGCCAGCAGCTTCCTAGCGGTGTACAATGAGCAGTTCTTC
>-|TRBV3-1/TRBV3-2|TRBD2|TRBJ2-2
CASSQRTSGGVNTGELFF
TGTGCCAGCAGCCAACGGACTAGCGGGGGGGTTAACACCGGGGAGCTGTTTTTT
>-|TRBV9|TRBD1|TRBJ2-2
CASSARTGINTGELFF
TGTGCCAGCAGCGCCCGGACAGGGATTAACACCGGGGAGCTGTTTTTT
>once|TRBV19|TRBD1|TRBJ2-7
CASRGPSYEQYF
TGTGCCAGCAGGGGGCCCTCCTACGAGCAGTACTTC
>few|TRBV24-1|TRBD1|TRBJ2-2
CATSDRTGSNTGELFF
TGTGCCACCAGTGATCGGACAGGGTCTAACACCGGGGAGCTGTTTTTT
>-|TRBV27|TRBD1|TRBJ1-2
CASSLKGGNYGYTF
TGTGCCAGCAGTTTAAAAGGGGGCAACTATGGCTACACCTTC
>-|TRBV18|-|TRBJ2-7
CASSPQGLYEQYF
TGTGCCAGCTCACCACAGGGGTTATACGAGCAGTACTTC
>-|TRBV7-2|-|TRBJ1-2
CASSLGRVSYGYTF
TGTGCCAGCAGCTTAGGCAGGGTCTCTTATGGCTACACCTTC
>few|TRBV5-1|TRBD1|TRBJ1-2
CASSLGQGFDYGYTF
TGCGCCAGCAGCTTGGGACAGGGATTCGACTATGGCTACACCTTC
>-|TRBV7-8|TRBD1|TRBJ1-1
CASSLATGTANTEAFF
TGTGCCAGCAGCTTAGCTACCGGGACAGCGAACACTGAAGCTTTCTTT
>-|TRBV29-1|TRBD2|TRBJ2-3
CSVGTSGGADTQYF
TGCAGCGTTGGCACTAGCGGGGGGGCAGATACGCAGTATTTT